Reported below is one TCR beta chain. This sample stems from a study of siplizumab effects on memory and regulatory T cells. CDR3 length equals 14 residues. Germline CDR1 and CDR2: MNHNS and SASEGT. The J segment lost 10 bases and the V segment lost 6 bases, leaving 8 bases of the junction unmatched. The method was immunoSEQ multiplex PCR; TCRdb's version includes in-frame clones alone and lacks a portion of them. The sample gives 100,000 to 120,000 clones, roughly 92% of which show up once; 1% to 1.5% is in the top ten. The TCR sequence derives from a human donor in good health. The sequencing sample was made of CD4+ T cells sorted from blood. V usage is TRBV6-1 and J usage is TRBJ1-6; 8 bases align to TRBD1. The CDR3 bases are TGTGCCAGCAGAGAAAGGACAGGGAACTCACCCCTCCACTTT. It encodes CASRERTGNSPLHF.